This T cell receptor beta chain derives from a study of OX40 agonist ivuxolimab in advanced cancers. Study-wide context: Hepatocellular carcinoma, melanoma, renal cell or head and neck cancer occurred in dose-escalation patients. Participants averaged approximately 65 years of age (range about 23 to 80) and were roughly 80% male. Study-wide points: Certain nonresponders additionally had low normalized T-cell clonal expansion. Antigen specificity of clonally expanded peripheral T cells was not established.

The ends were cut back, 2 bases at V and 8 bases at J, with 13 bases in the middle. CDR1 is SGHKS, CDR2 YYEKEE, per germline (reference sequence). The CDR3 contains 14 residues. Profiling relied on immunoSEQ multiplex PCR, and the TCRdb table lists in-frame clones only, not all of them. Among about 7,000 clones, about 74% were seen once, and the ten largest hold over 35%. In regard to this clone: Its antigen is undetermined.

The receptor's source is an adult with an advanced solid tumor such as melanoma, head and neck, liver or kidney cancer. Sequenced here: CD4+ or CD8+ T cells sorted from blood, sampled in a trial of the OX40 agonist ivuxolimab. The chain links TRBV5-5 to TRBJ1-4; D is unresolved. In DNA, the CDR3 is TGTGCCAGCAGCTTCCGCGCGGGTGAGGAAAAACTGTTTTTT. It encodes CASSFRAGEEKLFF.